There are a few counts of the clone carrying this T cell receptor (beta chain). V lost 1 base, J lost 7 bases, and 15 bases stayed unmatched. The CDR3 length is 19 residues. Germline CDR1 reads SGHAT; CDR2 reads FQNNGV. The data originate from a study of T-cell memory formation after mild COVID-19. TCRdb processed the 5' RACE reads anew with MiXCR; each CDR3 protein has one entry. This sample has just under 350,000 distinct CDR3 sequences, with 10% to 15% found just once. The gene calls are TRBV11-2 and TRBJ2-1, with TRBD2 matching 11 bases. Sequencing was done on a sample of PBMCs or a T cell subset sorted from them (not recorded which). This TCR was recovered from a man between 18 and 29 years old who had mild COVID-19 (a few samples of this study predate the infection). Cell type and time point are not known. The CDR3 DNA follows: TGTGCCAGCAGCTTAGCCTGGATAGCGGGGGGGCTTTTGAGAAATGAGCAGTTCTTC. Translated, it gives CASSLAWIAGGLLRNEQFF. Together with reference TRBV11-2 and TRBJ2-1, the CDR3 gives the full variable domain: EAGVAQSPRYKIIEKRQSVAFWCNPISGHATLYWYQQILGQGPKLLIQFQNNGVVDDSQLPKDRFSAERLKGVDSTLKIQPAKLEDSAVYLCASSLAWIAGGLLRNEQFFGPGTRLTVL.